The sample holds one count of the clone carrying this T cell receptor beta chain. The V gene end was trimmed by 3 bases and the J gene end by 5 bases; junction bases not matched to a gene: 15. The CDR3 is made up of 17 amino acids. The germline CDR1 and CDR2 sequences are SGDLS and YYNGEE. PCR amplification relied on 60 Vbeta primers (plus 13 Jbeta primers). The table came from immunoSEQ multiplex PCR; TCRdb's copy has only in-frame clones and leaves some out. The repertoire consists of about 34,000 clones, with roughly two thirds occurring once and the leading ten covering roughly 9.1%. This sample was included in a study of cytomegalovirus exposure and HLA in healthy donors.

The source is a middle-aged man in good health and CMV-seropositive. This chain uses TRBV9 with TRBJ2-5, with 8 bases lining up with TRBD2. Sequencing was performed on PBMCs. CDR3 nucleotides: TGTGCCAGCAGCGCCCCCTCGGAGCGGGGGTCCGGGGAGACCCAGTACTTC. As protein: CASSAPSERGSGETQYF.